This T cell receptor (beta chain) was sequenced during a study of T cells in localized non-small cell lung cancer. Regarding the study as a whole: Appearances in adjacent lung were noted for a median approximately 61 of the top 100 tumor clones.

This clone appeared a single time. The antigen is unknown. This table comes from immunoSEQ multiplex PCR, and its TCRdb copy is limited to in-frame clones, with some not included. The sample yields some 15,000 clones, more than 80% seen once. The material sequenced was peripheral blood, taken before any cancer treatment. The source of this sequence is a female donor over 55 with stage I squamous cell lung carcinoma.

The CDR3 coding sequence is TGTGCCAGCAGCATGGACAGGGAGTCCAATGAAAAACTGTTTTTT. Protein: CASSMDRESNEKLFF. The chain recombines TRBV2 with TRBJ1-4, with 8 nucleotides matching TRBD1. The CDR3 contains 15 residues. Germline CDR1 is SNHLY and CDR2 is FYNNEI. J gave up 5 bases and V 6 bases, and 8 bases lay outside the gene matches.